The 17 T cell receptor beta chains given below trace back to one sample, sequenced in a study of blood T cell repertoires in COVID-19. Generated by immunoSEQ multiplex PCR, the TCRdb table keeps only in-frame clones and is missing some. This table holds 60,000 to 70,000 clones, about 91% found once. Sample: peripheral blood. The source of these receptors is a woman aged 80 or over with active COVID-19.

CDR3 in amino acids: CASSGTVLNYGYTF. In DNA form, the CDR3 reads TGTGCCAGCAGTGGGACAGTGTTAAACTATGGCTACACCTTC. The V call is TRBV28, the J call TRBJ1-2, with 7 bases aligning to TRBD1. V lost 5 bases, J lost 2 bases, and 5 bases stayed unmatched. CDR3 length equals 14 residues. Germline values: CDR1 MDHEN, CDR2 SYDVKM.

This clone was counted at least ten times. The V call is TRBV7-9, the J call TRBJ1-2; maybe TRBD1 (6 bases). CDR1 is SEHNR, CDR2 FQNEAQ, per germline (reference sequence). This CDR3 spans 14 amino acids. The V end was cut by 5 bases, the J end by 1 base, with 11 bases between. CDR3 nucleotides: TGTGCCAGCAGCCTGACAGGTGTTAACTATGGCTACACCTTC. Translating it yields CASSLTGVNYGYTF.

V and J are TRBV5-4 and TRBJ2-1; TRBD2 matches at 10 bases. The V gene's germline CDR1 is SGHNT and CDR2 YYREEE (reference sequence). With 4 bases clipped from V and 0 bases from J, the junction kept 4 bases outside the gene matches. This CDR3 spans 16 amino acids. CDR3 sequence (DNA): TGTGCCAGCAGCCTTAGCGGGGGGTACTCCTACAATGAGCAGTTCTTC. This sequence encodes CASSLSGGYSYNEQFF.

The CDR3 loop reads CASSYRGPIRETQYF. CDR3 DNA: TGTGCCAGCAGTTACCGCGGTCCGATCAGAGAGACCCAGTACTTC. The J gene is TRBJ2-5, the V gene TRBV6-5; D is ambiguous. In germline, CDR1 is MNHEY, CDR2 SVGAGI. CDR3 size: 15 residues. V lost 2 bases and J 4 bases, leaving 14 bases between the germline ends.

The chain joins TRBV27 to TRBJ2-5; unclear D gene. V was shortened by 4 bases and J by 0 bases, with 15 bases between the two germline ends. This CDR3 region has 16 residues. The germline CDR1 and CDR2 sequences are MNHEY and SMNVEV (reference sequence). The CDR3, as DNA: TGTGCCAGCAGTTATCCCCCTACTACGTACCAAGAGACCCAGTACTTC. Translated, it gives CASSYPPTTYQETQYF.

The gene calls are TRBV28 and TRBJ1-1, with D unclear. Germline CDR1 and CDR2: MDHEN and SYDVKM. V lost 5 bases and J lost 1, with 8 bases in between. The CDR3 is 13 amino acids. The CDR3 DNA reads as TGTGCCAGCAGTCTCCTTTGGAACACTGAAGCTTTCTTT. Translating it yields CASSLLWNTEAFF.

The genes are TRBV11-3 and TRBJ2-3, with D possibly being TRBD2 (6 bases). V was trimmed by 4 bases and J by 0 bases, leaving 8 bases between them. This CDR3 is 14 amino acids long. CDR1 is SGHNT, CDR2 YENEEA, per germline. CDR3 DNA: TGTGCCAGCAGCTCTCGGGGGAGCACAGATACGCAGTATTTT. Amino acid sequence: CASSSRGSTDTQYF.

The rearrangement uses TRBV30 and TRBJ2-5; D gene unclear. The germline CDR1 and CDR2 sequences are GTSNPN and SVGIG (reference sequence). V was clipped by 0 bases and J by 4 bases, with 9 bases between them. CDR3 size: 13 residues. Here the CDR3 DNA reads TGTGCCTGGAGTGTACTCGGCGGAGAGACCCAGTACTTC. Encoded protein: CAWSVLGGETQYF. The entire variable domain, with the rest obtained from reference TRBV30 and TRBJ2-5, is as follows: SQTIHQWPATLVQPVGSPLSLECTVEGTSNPNLYWYRQAAGRGLQLLFYSVGIGQISSEVPQNLSASRPQDRQFILSSKKLLLSDSGFYLCAWSVLGGETQYFGPGTRLLVL.

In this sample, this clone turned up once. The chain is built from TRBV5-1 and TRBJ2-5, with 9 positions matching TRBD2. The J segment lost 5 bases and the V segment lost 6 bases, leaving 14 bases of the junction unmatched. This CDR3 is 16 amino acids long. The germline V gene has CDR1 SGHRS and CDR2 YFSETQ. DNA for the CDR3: TGCGCCAGCAAATTCACCTCAGGGACTAGCTCGGAGACCCAGTACTTC. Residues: CASKFTSGTSSETQYF.

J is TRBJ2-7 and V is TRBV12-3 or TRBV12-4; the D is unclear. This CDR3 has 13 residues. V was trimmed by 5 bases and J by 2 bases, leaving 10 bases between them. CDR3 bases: TGTGCCAGCAGTCTCCAGGTCACCTACGAGCAGTACTTC. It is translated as CASSLQVTYEQYF.

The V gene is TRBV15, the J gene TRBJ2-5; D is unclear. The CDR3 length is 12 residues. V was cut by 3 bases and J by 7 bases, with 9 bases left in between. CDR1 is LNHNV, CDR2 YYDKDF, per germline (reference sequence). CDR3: CATSRGSLTQYF. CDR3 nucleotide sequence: TGTGCCACCAGCAGGGGCTCACTGACCCAGTACTTC.

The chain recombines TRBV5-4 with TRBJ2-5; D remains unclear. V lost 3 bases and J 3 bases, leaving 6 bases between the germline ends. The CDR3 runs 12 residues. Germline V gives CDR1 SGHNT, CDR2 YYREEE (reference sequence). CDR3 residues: CASSWPEETQYF. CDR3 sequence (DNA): TGTGCCAGCAGCTGGCCAGAAGAGACCCAGTACTTC.

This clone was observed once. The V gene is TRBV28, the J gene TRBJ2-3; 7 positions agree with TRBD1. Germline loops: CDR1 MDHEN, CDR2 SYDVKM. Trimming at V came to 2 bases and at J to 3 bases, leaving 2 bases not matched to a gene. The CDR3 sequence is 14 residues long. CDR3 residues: CASSLQGDTDTQYF. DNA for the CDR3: TGTGCCAGCAGTTTACAGGGGGATACAGATACGCAGTATTTT.

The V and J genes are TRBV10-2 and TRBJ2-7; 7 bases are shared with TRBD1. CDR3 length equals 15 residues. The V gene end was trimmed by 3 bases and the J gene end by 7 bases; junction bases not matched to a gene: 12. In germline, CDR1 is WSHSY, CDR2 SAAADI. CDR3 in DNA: TGCGCCAGCAGTGAACTCAACAGGGGCGCAAGAGAGCAGTACTTC. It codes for CASSELNRGAREQYF.

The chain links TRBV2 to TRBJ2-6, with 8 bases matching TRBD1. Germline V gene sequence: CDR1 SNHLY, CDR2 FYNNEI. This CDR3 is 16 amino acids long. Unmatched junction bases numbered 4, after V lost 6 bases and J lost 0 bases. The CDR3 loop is CASRTDRVSGANVLTF. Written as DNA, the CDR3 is TGTGCCAGCAGGACGGACAGGGTCTCTGGGGCCAACGTCCTGACTTTC.

CDR3 in amino acids: CASSLEVTRNEQFF. The DNA of the CDR3 is TGTGCCAGCAGCTTAGAGGTCACTAGAAATGAGCAGTTCTTC. The V call is TRBV7-2, the J call TRBJ2-1; tentatively, D is TRBD2 (5 bases). The germline V and J ends were trimmed by 1 base and 7 bases, with 11 bases remaining between them. The CDR3 spans 14 residues. Germline V gene sequence: CDR1 SGHTA, CDR2 FQGNSA.

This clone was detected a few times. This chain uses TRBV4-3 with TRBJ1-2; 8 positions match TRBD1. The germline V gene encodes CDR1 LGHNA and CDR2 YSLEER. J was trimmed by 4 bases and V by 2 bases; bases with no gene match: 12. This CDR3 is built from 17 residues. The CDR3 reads CASSQYKNDRGFYGYTF. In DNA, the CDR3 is TGCGCCAGCAGCCAATATAAAAACGACAGGGGATTCTATGGCTACACCTTC.